The TCR beta chain under discussion was sequenced for a study of blood T cell repertoires in COVID-19 (dated by TCRdb to the early 2020s). About the full investigation: The collaborator samples originated in the United States, Italy and Spain and spanned the acute and convalescent phases of COVID-19. The material from the prospective study consisted of cDNA or gDNA derived from T cells, B-cell-depleted T cells, or PBMCs. Deeply sampled blood TCRbeta repertoires from subjects exposed to, actively infected with, or recovered from COVID-19 were included in the dataset. A freely available public database, intended as a resource for researchers studying the immune response to SARS-CoV-2, is where the repertoires were released. The samples were drawn from two sources: the first 160 participants of the ongoing ImmuneRACE study, and 1,000 to 1,500 subjects contributed by 6 global collaborators. Nearly every sample came with metadata listing a de-identified subject ID, COVID-19 status, age in years and sex. Where HLA class I and class II types were available, the types were taken from metadata supplied by the sample provider, not from assay-based typing.

V drops 0 bases and J drops 2 bases, leaving 7 bases in between. Counted from cysteine to phenylalanine, this CDR3 has 14 amino acids. The kept DNA is CDR3 alone, 42 bases in frame from the first base. The germline V gene yields MNHEY for CDR1 and SVGAGI for CDR2. Another Seattle source contributed samples from volunteer blood donors who had recovered from COVID-19. The collaborating institutions used their own protocols to collect whole blood in K2EDTA tubes. For TCRbeta analysis, collaborator samples were shipped as frozen whole blood, as isolated PBMCs, or as DNA extracted from either sample type. Study-level results and caveats: The quantity of clinical and demographic metadata differed by source and by participant and was supplied without curation.

TCRbeta CDR3 regions were amplified from genomic DNA by means of the immunoSEQ Assay, a bias-controlled multiplex PCR. In the original analysis: Within the assay, amplification of reference gene primers was used to estimate how many nucleated cells each sample contained. To quantify the absolute abundance of each unique TCRbeta CDR3 rearrangement, sequence reads were collapsed and filtered. Productive Simpson clonality was computed per sample as the square root of Simpson's diversity index over productive rearrangements. TCRdb obtained this table from immuneACCESS and retained in-frame rearrangements with V and J assigned. These tables miss some clones; where compared with another copy, unresolved V genes account for less than half of the shortfall, and the remainder is unexplained. V and J calls and clone size are copied from that table; D and trimming were computed from the DNA. Within this sample are hundreds of thousands of clones, with about 90% of them counted one time only. The ten most abundant clones make up roughly 3% of the sample.

This clone was seen only once. The antigen it recognizes is unknown. Qualities for individual bases were not recorded, and no much larger clone is one base off. The V and J genes are TRBV6-5 and TRBJ1-2, with the D gene uncertain. The sequence was collected from a woman aged 18 to 35 who had recovered from COVID-19. The sample comprised peripheral blood. The CDR3 sequence is CASSYSTQNYGYTF. The bases read TGTGCCAGCAGTTACTCGACACAGAACTATGGCTACACCTTC.